These 27 T cell receptor beta chains were all obtained from the same sample, sequenced in a study of T cells after yellow fever vaccination. From the 5' RACE reads, TCRdb called clonotypes with MiXCR, one entry per CDR3 protein. The table has 100,000 to 150,000 distinct CDR3 sequences, over 8% seen once; the top ten hold 40%. The material sequenced was CD8+ T cells sorted from PBMCs, taken on the day of the yellow fever booster vaccination. The receptors shown here come from a man younger than 30 who received the YFV17D yellow fever vaccine.

The chain employs TRBV14 and TRBJ2-7; TRBD1 matches at 8 bases. Germline values: CDR1 SGHDN, CDR2 FVKESK. The junction had 7 bases not matched to a gene; V was cut back by 3 bases and J by 3 bases. This CDR3 has 15 amino acids. CDR3 sequence (DNA): TGTGCCAGCAGCCACGGGACAGGTCAATACTACGAGCAGTACTTC. The encoded protein is CASSHGTGQYYEQYF.

This clonotype has at least ten counts. The chain couples TRBV28 to TRBJ2-7; a weak D match, TRBD2 (5 bases). The germline V gene has CDR1 MDHEN and CDR2 SYDVKM. This CDR3 comprises 14 residues. The ends were cut back, 4 bases at V and 3 bases at J, with 13 bases in the middle. The CDR3 sequence: CASSSTDSFYEQYV. Here the CDR3 DNA reads TGTGCCAGCAGTTCCACGGACTCATTCTACGAGCAGTACGTC.

The sample holds a few counts of this clonotype. The chain carries TRBV5-1 and TRBJ1-1; TRBD1 matches at 9 bases. Germline V gene data show CDR1 as SGHRS and CDR2 as YFSETQ. The V and J ends lost 0 bases and 2 bases, in that order; junction bases with no gene match: 5. This CDR3 spans 16 amino acids. The DNA of the CDR3 is TGCGCCAGCAGCTTGGGGGACAGGGAAAGTAACACTGAAGCTTTCTTT. Amino acids: CASSLGDRESNTEAFF.

This clonotype was recorded a few times. In DNA, the CDR3 is TGTGCCAGCAATGGCGACCCGGGGCAGCCCCAGCATTTT. Its protein product is CASNGDPGQPQHF. The chain joins TRBV27 to TRBJ1-5; D gene ambiguous. The CDR3 length is 13 residues. The germline V and J ends were trimmed by 7 bases and 7 bases, with 14 bases remaining between them. Germline V lookup: CDR1 MNHEY, CDR2 SMNVEV (reference sequence).

The chain employs TRBV6-1 and TRBJ2-7; D not certain. Trimming took off 7 bases at V and 4 bases at J, with 17 bases between the two ends. Germline V lookup: CDR1 MNHNS, CDR2 SASEGT. This CDR3 region has 14 residues. CDR3: CASTQGARVYEQYF. In DNA form, the CDR3 reads TGTGCCAGCACCCAAGGAGCAAGGGTATACGAGCAGTACTTC.

The chain links TRBV9 to TRBJ2-1; D gene uncertain. The CDR3 totals 12 residues. CDR1 is SGDLS, CDR2 YYNGEE, per germline. Trimming pared 1 base from V and 8 bases from J, leaving 7 bases between. The CDR3 here is CASSVSEDEQFF. The DNA for the CDR3 is TGTGCCAGCAGCGTATCCGAGGATGAGCAGTTCTTC.

This clonotype was recorded a few times. This chain uses TRBV6-2 or TRBV6-3 with TRBJ2-2; D may be TRBD2 (5 bases). Trimming removed 6 bases from V and 4 bases from J, with 12 bases in between. CDR1 and CDR2 from the germline V gene are MNHEY and SVGEGT. This CDR3 region has 14 residues. In DNA, the CDR3 is TGTGCCAGCAGCCCCGAGGGCCCCACCGGGGAGCTGTTTTTT. Translated: CASSPEGPTGELFF.

This clonotype was counted a few times. The chain carries TRBV4-3 and TRBJ1-2, with a tentative D call TRBD1 (5 bases). V was trimmed by 2 bases and J by 0 bases, leaving 19 bases between them. This CDR3 is 18 amino acids long. The germline gives CDR1 LGHNA, CDR2 YSLEER. The CDR3 coding sequence is TGCGCCAGCAGCCAATTGACGACGATGGACACTGCTAACTATGGCTACACCTTC. It encodes CASSQLTTMDTANYGYTF.

This clonotype has ten or more counts. The V call is TRBV6-5, the J call TRBJ2-3, with a tentative D call TRBD1 (5 bases). Germline CDR1 is MNHEY and CDR2 is SVGAGI. V lost 2 bases, J lost 2 bases, and 8 bases lay in between. The CDR3 is made up of 14 amino acids. This chain's CDR3 is CASSYGAATDTQYF. In nucleotides, the CDR3 is TGTGCCAGCAGTTACGGGGCAGCCACAGATACGCAGTATTTT.

This clonotype was seen a handful of times. The chain is built from TRBV6-6 and TRBJ2-7; the D gene is possibly TRBD1 (5 bases). Trimming removed 3 bases at V and 2 bases at J, with 11 bases between. From germline, CDR1 is MNHNY and CDR2 SVGAGI (reference sequence). This CDR3 has 14 residues. As DNA, the CDR3 is TGTGCCAGCAGTTATTCGACAGAAACCTACGAGCAGTACTTC. This gives the protein CASSYSTETYEQYF.

The chain joins TRBV3-1 to TRBJ2-1; the match to TRBD2 covers 8 bases. This CDR3 spans 14 amino acids. J lost 10 bases, V lost 0 bases, and 5 bases had no gene match. The germline gives CDR1 LGHDT, CDR2 YNNKEL (reference sequence). In DNA form, the CDR3 reads TGTGCCAGCAGCCAAGAACGGGGGGGCAAGGAGCAGTTCTTC. It yields the protein CASSQERGGKEQFF.

Many counts were recorded for this clonotype. This chain links TRBV5-1 with TRBJ2-5, with a possible D match to TRBD1 (6 bases). Germline loops: CDR1 SGHRS, CDR2 YFSETQ. The CDR3 extends over 15 amino acids. V lost 2 bases and J 0 bases, leaving 11 bases between the germline ends. CDR3 bases: TGCGCCAGCAGCTTCACAGGGCAGCACCAAGAGACCCAGTACTTC. It translates to CASSFTGQHQETQYF.

This clonotype was observed a handful of times. V usage is TRBV27 and J usage is TRBJ1-2; D may be TRBD1 (5 bases). CDR1 is MNHEY and CDR2 is SMNVEV in the germline V gene (reference sequence). V was pared by 8 bases and J by 2 bases, with 6 bases between. The CDR3 is 11 amino acids. CDR3 sequence (DNA): TGTGCCAGCGGGGGGAACTATGGCTACACCTTC. Translating gives CASGGNYGYTF.

The chain links TRBV9 to TRBJ2-7; D not resolved. V was clipped by 1 base and J by 2 bases, with 13 bases between them. Germline V CDR1 and CDR2: SGDLS, YYNGEE. The CDR3 consists of 15 residues. The CDR3 DNA follows: TGTGCCAGCAGCGTACGGTCGGCGGAAACCTACGAGCAGTACTTC. Protein sequence: CASSVRSAETYEQYF.

The rearrangement joins TRBV10-3 to TRBJ2-5, with TRBD2 matching over 9 bases. V shed 3 bases, J shed 2 bases, and the junction held 4 bases outside the gene matches. Germline V gene lookup returns CDR1 ENHRY and CDR2 SYGVKD. CDR3 length: 15 amino acids. The CDR3 protein is CAISDVAGVQETQYF. CDR3 nucleotides: TGTGCCATCAGTGATGTAGCGGGGGTACAAGAGACCCAGTACTTC.

The chain recombines TRBV6-2 or TRBV6-3 with TRBJ2-3, with a weak D call TRBD2 (5 bases). V lost 2 bases to trimming and J lost 4 bases, with 13 bases between them. CDR3 length: 15 residues. Germline CDR1 MNHEY, CDR2 SVGEGT. For the CDR3, the DNA is TGTGCCAGCAGTTACAGAGGCCAGGAGGCAGATACGCAGTATTTT. Residues: CASSYRGQEADTQYF.

The chain has TRBV7-9 and TRBJ2-1; 7 nucleotides line up with TRBD2. With V trimmed by 5 bases and J by 8 bases, 9 bases remained unmatched. The CDR3 has 14 residues. Germline CDR1 is SEHNR and CDR2 is FQNEAQ (reference sequence). CDR3 loop: CASSAPGLSHEQFF. The CDR3 nucleotides are TGTGCCAGCAGCGCGCCGGGACTATCGCATGAGCAGTTCTTC.

V gene TRBV7-6 combines with J gene TRBJ2-1; 7 bases are a match to TRBD1. Germline CDR1 and CDR2: SGHVS and FNYEAQ. J lost 4 bases, V lost 3 bases, and 6 bases had no gene match. This CDR3 is built from 15 residues. The CDR3 is CASSLGRGLYNEQFF. CDR3 nucleotides: TGTGCCAGCAGCTTGGGAAGGGGGCTTTACAATGAGCAGTTCTTC. Filled out from reference TRBV7-6 and TRBJ2-1, the complete variable domain reads GAGVSQSPRYKVTKRGQDVALRCDPISGHVSLYWYRQALGQGPEFLTYFNYEAQQDKSGLPNDRFSAERPEGSISTLTIQRTEQRDSAMYRCASSLGRGLYNEQFFGPGTRLTVL.

The rearrangement uses TRBV2 and TRBJ2-7; no clear D. CDR3 length: 11 amino acids. Germline lookup yields CDR1 SNHLY and CDR2 FYNNEI. The ends were cut back, 2 bases at V and 2 bases at J, with 1 base in the middle. The CDR3 DNA reads TGTGCCAGCAGTGAACCCTACGAGCAGTACTTC. It is translated as CASSEPYEQYF.

The sample holds many counts of this clonotype. As DNA, the CDR3 is TGTGCCAGCAGCTTAGGAGCCTCCTACGAGCAGTACTTC. This sequence encodes CASSLGASYEQYF. The chain carries TRBV11-2 and TRBJ2-7; D is unresolved. The CDR3 totals 13 residues. Germline CDR1 SGHAT, CDR2 FQNNGV. Trimming took off 1 base at V and 0 bases at J, with 4 bases between the two ends.

The gene calls are TRBV4-3 and TRBJ1-4; D not certain. V was clipped by 0 bases and J by 8 bases, with 7 bases between them. The CDR3 totals 13 residues. Looked up from germline, CDR1 is LGHNA and CDR2 is YSLEER. The CDR3 reads CASSQDLGEKLFF. DNA for the CDR3: TGCGCCAGCAGCCAAGATTTAGGAGAAAAACTGTTTTTT.

This clonotype was seen ten or more times. The chain links TRBV28 to TRBJ2-1; the D gene is possibly TRBD1 (5 bases). The CDR3 runs to 15 residues. Germline assignment: CDR1 MDHEN and CDR2 SYDVKM. Deletions cut 3 bases from V and 0 bases from J, with 9 bases between. CDR3 sequence (DNA): TGTGCCAGCAGTTTTTTGACAGACTCCTACAATGAGCAGTTCTTC. Encoded protein: CASSFLTDSYNEQFF.

This chain uses TRBV12-3 or TRBV12-4 with TRBJ2-2, with 13 bases matching TRBD2. The V gene end was trimmed by 5 bases and the J gene end by 0 bases; junction bases not matched to a gene: 6. There are 18 residues in the CDR3. CDR3 nucleotide sequence: TGTGCCAGCAGTCGGACTAGCGGGGGACCCTCGAACACCGGGGAGCTGTTTTTT. This encodes CASSRTSGGPSNTGELFF.

This clonotype was seen a few times. The V call is TRBV4-1, the J call TRBJ1-2, with D hard to call. Germline V lookup: CDR1 MGHRA, CDR2 YSYEKL. The V gene lost 0 bases and the J gene lost 0 bases, with 8 bases spanning the gap. This CDR3 comprises 15 residues. CDR3 protein: CASSQEPRPNYGYTF. In DNA form, the CDR3 reads TGCGCCAGCAGCCAAGAACCCAGGCCTAACTATGGCTACACCTTC.

This clonotype occurred a few times. CDR3 DNA sequence: TGTGCCAGCAGCCCTCCTACAGGGTCCCTAGACTATGGCTACACCTTC. Translation: CASSPPTGSLDYGYTF. This chain uses TRBV12-3 or TRBV12-4 with TRBJ1-2; the D gene is possibly TRBD1 (6 bases). This CDR3 is built from 16 residues. The germline V and J ends were trimmed by 6 bases and 3 bases, with 20 bases remaining between them.

This clonotype was detected only a few times. The J gene is TRBJ2-1, the V gene TRBV12-3 or TRBV12-4, with D possibly matching TRBD1 (6 bases). Trimming cost V 6 bases and J 9 bases, with 9 bases left between them. The CDR3 covers 11 residues. The CDR3: CASSQGSEQFF. The DNA of the CDR3 is TGTGCCAGCAGCCAGGGGAGTGAGCAGTTCTTC.

This clonotype was seen ten or more times. The CDR3 sequence: CASSQDSAFSGLDYEQYF. CDR3 DNA sequence: TGTGCCAGCAGCCAAGATTCGGCCTTCTCAGGATTGGACTACGAGCAGTACTTC. The V and J genes are TRBV4-2 and TRBJ2-7; unclear D gene. CDR3 size: 18 residues. Trimming pared 0 bases from V and 3 bases from J, leaving 21 bases between. In germline, CDR1 is LGHNA, CDR2 YNFKEQ.